The clone carrying this T cell receptor beta chain was observed a few times. The sample comes from a study of blood T cell repertoires in COVID-19. Assay: immunoSEQ multiplex PCR; the TCRdb copy retains only in-frame clones and omits some. This table has 490,000 or so clones, around 85% appearing once. This TCR was sampled from a woman aged 55-70 years who had recovered from COVID-19. Sequencing was carried out using PBMCs or T cells enriched from blood (not recorded which).

DNA of the CDR3: TGTGCCAGCAGTGATCGTAATTCACCCCTCCACTTT. Protein product: CASSDRNSPLHF. The J gene is TRBJ1-6, the V gene TRBV6-1; D is unclear. The V end was cut by 3 bases, the J end by 6 bases, with 3 bases between. Germline CDR1 MNHNS, CDR2 SASEGT. The CDR3 length is 12 residues.